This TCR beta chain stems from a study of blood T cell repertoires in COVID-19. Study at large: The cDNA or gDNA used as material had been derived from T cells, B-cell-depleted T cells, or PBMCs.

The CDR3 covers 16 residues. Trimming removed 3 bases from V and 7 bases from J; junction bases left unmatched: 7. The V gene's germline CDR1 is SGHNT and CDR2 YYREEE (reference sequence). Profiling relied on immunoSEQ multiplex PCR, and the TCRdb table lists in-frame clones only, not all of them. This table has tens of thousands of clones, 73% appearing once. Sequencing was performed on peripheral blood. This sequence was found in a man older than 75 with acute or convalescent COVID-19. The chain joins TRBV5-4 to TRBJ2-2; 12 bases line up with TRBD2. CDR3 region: CASSWGLAGRIGELFF. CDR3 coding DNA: TGTGCCAGCAGCTGGGGACTAGCGGGTCGGATCGGGGAGCTGTTTTTT.